These 28 T cell receptor beta chains were all obtained from the same sample, sequenced in a study of shared T cell receptors in the human thymus. The method was immunoSEQ multiplex PCR; TCRdb's version includes in-frame clones alone and lacks a portion of them. The sample yields 700,000 to 750,000 clones, approximately 85% seen once. These records were also assigned to another study, of human thymus T cells.

Material: thymocytes. These TCRs come from a girl under three years old with a congenital heart defect.

The chain links TRBV28 to TRBJ1-5; the D gene is possibly TRBD1 (5 bases). The germline V gene encodes CDR1 MDHEN and CDR2 SYDVKM. CDR3 length: 14 residues. The V gene lost 3 bases and the J gene lost 4 bases, with 10 bases spanning the gap. Here the CDR3 DNA reads TGTGCCAGCAGTTTTCCTGGGGCAAATCAGCCCCAGCATTTT. It specifies CASSFPGANQPQHF.

This clone showed up just once. J is TRBJ2-2 and V is TRBV5-4; perhaps TRBD2 as D (5 bases). Germline CDR1 is SGHNT and CDR2 is YYREEE (reference sequence). Trimming cost V 2 bases and J 5 bases, with 13 bases left between them. The CDR3 spans 15 residues. The DNA of the CDR3 is TGTGCCAGCAGCTTTGGAGGTAGAGAGACCGGGGAGCTGTTTTTT. Residues: CASSFGGRETGELFF.

This chain connects TRBV28 to TRBJ2-1, with 8 bases fitting TRBD2. V lost 6 bases and J lost 6; bases outside the gene matches: 4. The CDR3 sequence is 13 residues long. From germline, CDR1 is MDHEN and CDR2 SYDVKM. CDR3 residues: CASRRGGSNEQFF. DNA for the CDR3: TGTGCCAGCAGACGGGGGGGCAGCAATGAGCAGTTCTTC.

This CDR3 reads CASSVFSGDGYTF. In nucleotides, the CDR3 is TGTGCCAGCAGCGTTTTTTCAGGGGATGGCTACACCTTC. The chain employs TRBV9 and TRBJ1-2, with D maybe TRBD1 (6 bases). The germline V gene encodes CDR1 SGDLS and CDR2 YYNGEE. This CDR3 has 13 amino acids. V was shortened by 2 bases and J by 6 bases, with 11 bases between the two germline ends.

In its sample, this clone was seen once. The chain combines TRBV7-8 with TRBJ2-1; D not certain. Looked up from germline, CDR1 is SGHVS and CDR2 is FQNEAQ. The CDR3 extends over 13 amino acids. The ends were cut back, 3 bases at V and 8 bases at J, with 11 bases in the middle. The CDR3 region is CASSFPHFYEQFF. The CDR3 DNA reads as TGTGCCAGCAGCTTCCCCCACTTCTATGAGCAGTTCTTC.

The chain has TRBV18 and TRBJ2-7; TRBD1 matches at 8 bases. The ends lost 3 bases at V and 2 bases at J; junction bases unmatched: 6. Germline V lookup: CDR1 KGHSH, CDR2 LQKENI. The CDR3 extends over 15 amino acids. The CDR3 loop is CASSPGAGGPYEQYF. Written as DNA, the CDR3 is TGTGCCAGCTCACCTGGGGCAGGGGGCCCCTACGAGCAGTACTTC.

This clone occurred a few times. The V gene is TRBV1, the J gene TRBJ1-5; the table's D gene call, TRBD1, was not cross checked with the DNA. TRBV1 is designated a pseudogene. The CDR3 loop spans 16 amino acids. The CDR3 protein is CTSSQDGRTGGQPQHF. The CDR3 DNA follows: TGCACCAGCAGCCAAGATGGCCGGACAGGCGGGCAGCCCCAGCATTTT.

J is TRBJ1-1 and V is TRBV12-5, with 7 bases matching TRBD1. In germline, CDR1 is LGHNT, CDR2 FRNRAP. The CDR3 loop spans 15 amino acids. Trimming cost V 5 bases and J 1 base; bases outside gene matches: 7. In DNA form, the CDR3 reads TGTGCTAGTGGTCCCGACAGGGAAAAGAACACTGAAGCTTTCTTT. This encodes CASGPDREKNTEAFF.

The chain joins TRBV21-1 to TRBJ2-7; the table's D call TRBD1 went unverified against the DNA. TRBV21-1 is a documented pseudogene. The CDR3 length is 15 residues. CDR3 DNA: TGTGCCAGCAGCAAACGGGACAGGGCTTTCTACGAGCAGTACTTC. It specifies CASSKRDRAFYEQYF.

The chain employs TRBV6-5 and TRBJ1-2; D perhaps matches TRBD1 (5 bases). The CDR3 covers 16 residues. From germline, CDR1 is MNHEY and CDR2 SVGAGI. The V gene lost 0 bases and the J gene lost 0 bases, with 11 bases spanning the gap. CDR3 bases: TGTGCCAGCAGTTACTCGACAGCAAAGACTAACTATGGCTACACCTTC. Protein: CASSYSTAKTNYGYTF.

CDR3 nucleotide sequence: TGCAGCGTCCCACTGGGGGGACAGGGGGCGTCTGGGTTTGGGGGAAAACTGTTTTTT. This sequence encodes CSVPLGGQGASGFGGKLFF. This rearrangement joins TRBV29-1 to TRBJ1-4; 12 bases fit TRBD1. Germline values: CDR1 SQVTM, CDR2 ANQGSEA. V shed 6 bases, J shed 10 bases, and the junction held 24 bases outside the gene matches. CDR3 length equals 19 residues.

J is TRBJ1-1 and V is TRBV25-1; 10 nucleotides match TRBD1. With V trimmed by 5 bases and J by 0 bases, 6 bases remained unmatched. The CDR3 runs 16 residues. The germline CDR1 and CDR2 sequences are MGHDK and SYGVNS. The DNA of the CDR3 is TGTGCCAGCAGTCGCGGGACAGGGGAGTTGAACACTGAAGCTTTCTTT. Its protein is CASSRGTGELNTEAFF.

The genes are TRBV11-3 and TRBJ2-1, with D maybe TRBD1 (6 bases). Trimming left V 5 bases short and J 8 bases short, with 10 bases between. Germline V gives CDR1 SGHNT, CDR2 YENEEA. The CDR3 totals 12 residues. CDR3 amino acids: CASSPGVDEQFF. The CDR3 nucleotides read TGTGCCAGCAGCCCAGGGGTCGATGAGCAGTTCTTC. The whole variable domain, remainder taken from reference TRBV11-3 and TRBJ2-1, is EAGVVQSPRYKIIEKKQPVAFWCNPISGHNTLYWYLQNLGQGPELLIRYENEEAVDDSQLPKDRFSAERLKGVDSTLKIQPAELGDSAVYLCASSPGVDEQFFGPGTRLTVL.

The chain links TRBV6-4 to TRBJ1-1; D not resolved. Germline assignment: CDR1 MRHNA and CDR2 SNTAGT. This CDR3 is built from 12 residues. V was clipped by 7 bases and J by 5 bases, with 11 bases between them. The CDR3 protein is CASTKRRTEAFF. Written as DNA, the CDR3 is TGTGCCAGCACCAAAAGGCGGACTGAAGCTTTCTTT.

This chain links TRBV7-9 with TRBJ1-5, with TRBD1 matching 9 bases. Germline assignment: CDR1 SEHNR and CDR2 FQNEAQ (reference sequence). The ends lost 1 base at V and 3 bases at J; junction bases unmatched: 13. CDR3 length: 19 amino acids. The CDR3, as DNA: TGTGCCAGCAGCTTAGGGGACAGGGAGTCGGGAAGAGACAATCAGCCCCAGCATTTT. Translating it yields CASSLGDRESGRDNQPQHF.

V usage is TRBV10-2 and J usage is TRBJ1-2; TRBD1 agrees at 9 bases. Germline CDR1 reads WSHSY; CDR2 reads SAAADI. J gave up 4 bases and V 8 bases, and 11 bases lay outside the gene matches. The CDR3 length is 15 residues. The CDR3 protein is CASRYTGTGFYGYTF. Written as DNA, the CDR3 is TGCGCCAGCCGTTACACCGGGACAGGGTTCTATGGCTACACCTTC.

The rearrangement uses TRBV18 and TRBJ1-1, with TRBD1 matching over 9 bases. In germline, CDR1 is KGHSH, CDR2 LQKENI. The CDR3 is made up of 21 amino acids. The junction had 21 bases not matched to a gene; V was cut back by 3 bases and J by 1 base. The CDR3 loop reads CASSPKVSGRDRVLENTEAFF. CDR3 sequence (DNA): TGTGCCAGCTCACCGAAGGTTTCTGGCCGGGACAGGGTTCTCGAGAACACTGAAGCTTTCTTT.

The DNA of the CDR3 is TGCAGTCTCGCAGGGTTTCCCCAGCATTTT. Translated, it gives CSLAGFPQHF. The V and J genes are TRBV20-1 and TRBJ1-5, with D maybe TRBD1 (5 bases). V shed 8 bases and J shed 10 bases, with 12 bases lying between them. From germline, CDR1 is DFQATT and CDR2 SNEGSKA (reference sequence). The CDR3 is made up of 10 amino acids.

V is TRBV9 and J is TRBJ1-1, with a weak D call TRBD1 (6 bases). Trimming left V 0 bases short and J 5 bases short, with 17 bases between. The CDR3 contains 16 residues. The germline V gene has CDR1 SGDLS and CDR2 YYNGEE. Written as DNA, the CDR3 is TGTGCCAGCAGCGTAGTGGGGCCGGCAGGGGAGACTGAAGCTTTCTTT. Translation: CASSVVGPAGETEAFF.

A single count supports this clone. The chain is built from TRBV15 and TRBJ1-1; D perhaps matches TRBD1 (6 bases). CDR3 length: 19 residues. CDR1 and CDR2 (germline): LNHNV, YYDKDF (reference sequence). Trimming stripped 1 base from V and 0 bases from J, with 21 bases between. Written as DNA, the CDR3 is TGTGCCACCAGCAGAGGGAGAGAAGGACAGAGAGGGATGAACACTGAAGCTTTCTTT. It specifies CATSRGREGQRGMNTEAFF.

V usage is TRBV11-2 and J usage is TRBJ1-2; D is perhaps TRBD1 (5 bases). The CDR3 has 15 amino acids. With 5 bases removed from V and 4 bases from J, the gap between germline ends came to 17 bases. Germline CDR1 is SGHAT and CDR2 is FQNNGV. CDR3 amino acids: CASSQMDKTGYGYTF. Here the CDR3 DNA reads TGTGCCAGCAGCCAAATGGACAAAACGGGCTATGGCTACACCTTC.

Turning to this clone: The same CDR3 can be traced to other DNA sequences in this sample. This chain joins TRBV20-1 and TRBJ2-7, with D hard to call. The CDR3 spans 11 residues. Trimming removed 1 base at V and 5 bases at J, with 6 bases between. Germline CDR1 DFQATT, CDR2 SNEGSKA (reference sequence). CDR3 coding DNA: TGCAGTGCTAGAGGTGGAGACGAGCAGTACTTC. Its translation is CSARGGDEQYF.

CDR3 coding DNA: TGTGCCAGCACCCAAGGGAGACAGGGCCAGCCCCAGCATTTT. It yields the protein CASTQGRQGQPQHF. The J gene is TRBJ1-5, the V gene TRBV28; 7 positions agree with TRBD1. The germline V gene has CDR1 MDHEN and CDR2 SYDVKM. Germline trimming cut 7 bases from V and 7 bases from J; bases unmatched to any gene: 10. The CDR3 consists of 14 residues.

V gene TRBV12-5 combines with J gene TRBJ2-7; maybe TRBD1 (6 bases). CDR1 and CDR2 (germline): LGHNT, FRNRAP. V dropped 2 bases and J dropped 6 bases, with 11 bases sitting between them. The CDR3 sequence is 13 residues long. CDR3 residues: CASGLMGASEQYF. CDR3 sequence (DNA): TGTGCTAGTGGTTTGATGGGGGCATCCGAGCAGTACTTC.

This clone was observed once. This specimen includes other DNA sequences encoding the same CDR3. The J gene is TRBJ2-5, the V gene TRBV2; 8 bases map to TRBD1. Germline assignment: CDR1 SNHLY and CDR2 FYNNEI. The CDR3 runs to 19 residues. V shed 5 bases, J shed 3 bases, and the junction held 20 bases outside the gene matches. Written as DNA, the CDR3 is TGTGCCAGCAGTTCAACGCCTCTAAGGACAGGGTTAAAGGAAGAGACCCAGTACTTC. It translates to CASSSTPLRTGLKEETQYF. The variable domain in full, completed from reference TRBV2 and TRBJ2-5, reads EPEVTQTPSHQVTQMGQEVILRCVPISNHLYFYWYRQILGQKVEFLVSFYNNEISEKSEIFDDQFSVERPDGSNFTLKIRSTKLEDSAMYFCASSSTPLRTGLKEETQYFGPGTRLLVL.

This clone occurred a few times. The genes are TRBV7-6 and TRBJ1-6; 9 bases match TRBD1. The CDR3 has 16 amino acids. The V gene end was trimmed by 3 bases and the J gene end by 0 bases; junction bases not matched to a gene: 0. The germline V gene encodes CDR1 SGHVS and CDR2 FNYEAQ. CDR3 sequence reads: CASSLTGGSYNSPLHF. CDR3 DNA: TGTGCCAGCAGCTTGACAGGGGGCTCCTATAATTCACCCCTCCACTTT.

The rearrangement uses TRBV4-3 and TRBJ2-7; 10 bases align to TRBD1. The CDR3 is 16 residues long. Germline assignment: CDR1 LGHNA and CDR2 YSLEER. Unmatched junction bases numbered 7, after V lost 3 bases and J lost 2 bases. The CDR3 is CASSHGTGVSTYEQYF. Written as DNA, the CDR3 is TGCGCCAGCAGCCACGGGACAGGGGTATCGACCTACGAGCAGTACTTC.

V is TRBV6-4 and J is TRBJ1-2; 11 bases are shared with TRBD1. The CDR3 covers 19 residues. Germline loops: CDR1 MRHNA, CDR2 SNTAGT. V shed 6 bases and J 2 bases; nucleotides not matched to a gene: 17. This CDR3 reads CASRPPHWTGGLHNYGYTF. The CDR3 nucleotides read TGTGCCAGCAGACCCCCCCATTGGACAGGGGGCCTTCACAACTATGGCTACACCTTC.